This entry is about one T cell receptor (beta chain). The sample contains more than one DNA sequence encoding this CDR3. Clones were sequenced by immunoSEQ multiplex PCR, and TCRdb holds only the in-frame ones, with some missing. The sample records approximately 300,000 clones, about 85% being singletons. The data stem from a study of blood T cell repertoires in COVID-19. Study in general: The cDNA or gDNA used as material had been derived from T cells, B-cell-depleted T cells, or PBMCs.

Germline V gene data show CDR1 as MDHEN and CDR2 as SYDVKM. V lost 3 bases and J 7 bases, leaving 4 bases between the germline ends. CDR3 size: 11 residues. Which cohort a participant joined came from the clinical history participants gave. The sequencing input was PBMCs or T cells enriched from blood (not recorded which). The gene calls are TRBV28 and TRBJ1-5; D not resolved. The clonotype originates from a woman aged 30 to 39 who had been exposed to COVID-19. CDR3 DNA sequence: TGTGCCAGCAGTTTGGGCCAGCCCCAGCATTTT. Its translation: CASSLGQPQHF.